The 30 T cell receptor beta chains reported below all come from one sample, sequenced in a study of cytomegalovirus exposure and HLA in healthy donors. This PCR relied on a set of 60 Vbeta primers and 13 Jbeta primers. Assay used: immunoSEQ multiplex PCR; TCRdb lists only in-frame clones, some missing. This table holds approximately 140,000 clones, 65% to 80% found once. Material: PBMCs. These receptors all come from a woman under 30 in good health and CMV-seronegative.

The chain is built from TRBV7-9 and TRBJ1-5, with 9 positions matching TRBD1. The CDR3 covers 16 residues. Germline values: CDR1 SEHNR, CDR2 FQNEAQ (reference sequence). J gave up 3 bases and V 1 base, and 4 bases lay outside the gene matches. The chain's CDR3 is CASSLGRDRDNQPQHF. The CDR3 DNA reads as TGTGCCAGCAGCTTAGGCCGGGACAGGGACAATCAGCCCCAGCATTTT.

The chain combines TRBV7-9 with TRBJ2-7, with D possibly being TRBD2 (5 bases). The CDR3 totals 14 residues. Germline assignment: CDR1 SEHNR and CDR2 FQNEAQ (reference sequence). Trimming cost V 6 bases and J 0 bases, with 12 bases left between them. The CDR3 is CASSQEGISYEQYF. The CDR3 DNA follows: TGTGCCAGCAGTCAAGAGGGAATCTCCTACGAGCAGTACTTC.

V and J are TRBV7-9 and TRBJ1-1, with D possibly TRBD1 on 6 matching bases. This CDR3 contains 15 residues. The germline CDR1 and CDR2 sequences are SEHNR and FQNEAQ (reference sequence). Trimming shortened V by 8 bases and J by 0 bases, and 16 bases separated the two germline ends. The DNA of the CDR3 is TGTGCCAGCCGATCTCTCAGGGGAATGAACACTGAAGCTTTCTTT. This translates into CASRSLRGMNTEAFF.

The gene calls are TRBV27 and TRBJ2-7; possible D gene TRBD1, 6 bases. There are 14 residues in the CDR3. CDR1 is MNHEY and CDR2 is SMNVEV in the germline V gene (reference sequence). Trimming left V 5 bases short and J 3 bases short, with 14 bases between. The CDR3 DNA follows: TGTGCCAGCAGTCCTTCCGGGACACTCTACGAGCAGTACTTC. Its translation: CASSPSGTLYEQYF.

V usage is TRBV27 and J usage is TRBJ2-1, with no clear D. The CDR3 length is 13 residues. Germline CDR1 and CDR2: MNHEY and SMNVEV (reference sequence). The V gene lost 6 bases and the J gene lost 6 bases, with 12 bases spanning the gap. The CDR3 DNA is TGTGCCAGCAGCTATAGACTGAGCAATGAGCAGTTCTTC. Protein: CASSYRLSNEQFF.

The CDR3 region is CASTPIRISYNEQFF. Here the CDR3 DNA reads TGTGCCAGCACCCCTATTAGAATCTCCTACAATGAGCAGTTCTTC. The genes are TRBV6-1 and TRBJ2-1; D uncertain. This CDR3 spans 15 amino acids. The germline V gene has CDR1 MNHNS and CDR2 SASEGT. Trimming removed 7 bases at V and 0 bases at J, with 13 bases between.

V is TRBV5-4 and J is TRBJ1-1, with D tentatively TRBD1 (5 bases). V was pared by 0 bases and J by 3 bases, with 15 bases between. CDR1 is SGHNT, CDR2 YYREEE, per germline (reference sequence). The CDR3 covers 16 residues. CDR3 loop: CASSLDPTGGYTEAFF. The CDR3 DNA reads as TGTGCCAGCAGCTTGGACCCTACAGGAGGGTACACTGAAGCTTTCTTT.

The V and J genes are TRBV20-1 and TRBJ1-2, with D possibly matching TRBD1 (5 bases). CDR1 and CDR2 (germline): DFQATT, SNEGSKA (reference sequence). V gave up 6 bases and J gave up 8 bases, with 10 bases separating them. CDR3 length: 10 amino acids. For the CDR3, the DNA is TGCAGTGCCAGTGACAGCGGCTACACCTTC. Residues: CSASDSGYTF.

The CDR3 DNA sequence: TGCGCCAGCAGCACGGAAGAGACCCAGTACTTC. Its protein product is CASSTEETQYF. The chain links TRBV5-1 to TRBJ2-5, with unresolved D. V lost 4 bases and J 3 bases, leaving 4 bases between the germline ends. Germline values: CDR1 SGHRS, CDR2 YFSETQ. The CDR3 is 11 amino acids.

The chain combines TRBV5-1 with TRBJ2-7, with a tentative D call TRBD1 (5 bases). V lost 0 bases and J lost 3, with 7 bases in between. The CDR3 is 13 amino acids. The germline CDR1 and CDR2 sequences are SGHRS and YFSETQ. This chain's CDR3 is CASSLGGHYEQYF. CDR3 nucleotides: TGCGCCAGCAGCTTGGGGGGCCACTACGAGCAGTACTTC.

A single count supports this clone. The V call is TRBV28, the J call TRBJ1-2; 10 nucleotides match TRBD1. Trimming took 2 bases from V and 6 from J; bases not matched to a gene: 6. This CDR3 spans 15 amino acids. Germline CDR1 MDHEN, CDR2 SYDVKM. This chain's CDR3 is CASSLPGGTGDGYTF. CDR3 bases: TGTGCCAGCAGTTTACCTGGGGGGACAGGGGATGGCTACACCTTC.

The J gene is TRBJ2-3, the V gene TRBV28, with D possibly being TRBD1 (5 bases). Trimming took 5 bases from V and 2 from J, leaving 17 bases between them. This CDR3 is built from 16 residues. The germline CDR1 and CDR2 sequences are MDHEN and SYDVKM. The chain's CDR3 is CASSPIPSTVTDTQYF. The CDR3 DNA follows: TGTGCCAGCAGTCCTATTCCTTCGACAGTCACAGATACGCAGTATTTT.

J is TRBJ1-3 and V is TRBV4-1; D ambiguous. V was trimmed by 3 bases and J by 4 bases, leaving 16 bases between them. CDR1 and CDR2 (germline): MGHRA, YSYEKL. The CDR3 sequence is 16 residues long. The CDR3 nucleotides are TGCGCCAGCAGCCAGCCGGGGAGGGCGCCGGGAAACACCATATATTTT. Its translation is CASSQPGRAPGNTIYF.

The V call is TRBV12-5, the J call TRBJ1-1, with D possibly matching TRBD1 (6 bases). Looked up from germline, CDR1 is LGHNT and CDR2 is FRNRAP. The CDR3 consists of 16 residues. V was trimmed by 1 base and J by 1 base, leaving 13 bases between them. DNA for the CDR3: TGTGCTAGTGGTTTGGCAGACTCGGGACAGAACACTGAAGCTTTCTTT. Residues: CASGLADSGQNTEAFF.

This sequence joins TRBV5-1 and TRBJ1-2; a possible D gene is TRBD1 (6 bases). Per the germline V gene, CDR1 is SGHRS and CDR2 is YFSETQ. This CDR3 has 12 residues. Between the trimmed V and J ends, which lost 4 bases and 6 bases, there was a span of 10 bases. CDR3 nucleotide sequence: TGCGCCAGCAGCGCACAGGGCCATGGCTACACCTTC. It encodes CASSAQGHGYTF.

The chain links TRBV7-2 to TRBJ1-5; 8 nucleotides align to TRBD1. This CDR3 region has 14 residues. Germline CDR1 is SGHTA and CDR2 is FQGNSA. J was trimmed by 5 bases and V by 3 bases; bases with no gene match: 3. CDR3 coding DNA: TGTGCCAGCAGCTTCGACAGGGGTGATCAGCCCCAGCATTTT. Protein product: CASSFDRGDQPQHF.

The genes are TRBV12-5 and TRBJ1-2; D uncertain. The germline V and J ends were trimmed by 0 bases and 2 bases, with 13 bases remaining between them. Germline values: CDR1 LGHNT, CDR2 FRNRAP. The CDR3 loop spans 16 amino acids. The CDR3 nucleotides are TGTGCTAGTGGTTTGGTGCCCACTATGCGGAACTATGGCTACACCTTC. Translated, it gives CASGLVPTMRNYGYTF.

V usage is TRBV5-1 and J usage is TRBJ2-1; perhaps TRBD1 as D (5 bases). The germline V gene has CDR1 SGHRS and CDR2 YFSETQ. V was pared by 6 bases and J by 6 bases, with 13 bases between. This CDR3 is 13 amino acids long. The CDR3 is CASTNLGANEQFF. CDR3 sequence (DNA): TGCGCCAGCACCAACCTAGGGGCCAATGAGCAGTTCTTC.

This clone showed up just a few times. This chain links TRBV19 with TRBJ2-7; TRBD1 might be the D (5 bases). The ends were cut back, 3 bases at V and 5 bases at J, with 14 bases in the middle. CDR3 size: 14 residues. The V gene's germline CDR1 is LNHDA and CDR2 SQIVND (reference sequence). CDR3 in amino acids: CASSMRQGEDEQYF. The CDR3 DNA follows: TGTGCCAGTAGTATGCGGCAGGGCGAGGACGAGCAGTACTTC.

CDR3 nucleotides: TGCGCCAGCAGCCCGATGGGACAGCCCAAAGCGGAGCTGTTTTTT. Its protein is CASSPMGQPKAELFF. The genes are TRBV5-1 and TRBJ2-2; 7 bases are shared with TRBD1. V lost 4 bases, J lost 10 bases, and 13 bases stayed unmatched. Germline V gene data show CDR1 as SGHRS and CDR2 as YFSETQ. The CDR3 covers 15 residues.

V usage is TRBV2 and J usage is TRBJ1-1; D perhaps matches TRBD1 (5 bases). Germline CDR1 is SNHLY and CDR2 is FYNNEI. Trimming stripped 7 bases from V and 1 base from J, with 16 bases between. CDR3 length: 15 amino acids. The CDR3 nucleotides are TGTGCCAGCAACCCCGCCTGGGGGGGGAACACTGAAGCTTTCTTT. This translates into CASNPAWGGNTEAFF.

The chain is built from TRBV10-3 and TRBJ2-1; 13 bases are a match to TRBD2. This CDR3 contains 16 residues. Germline V gene sequence: CDR1 ENHRY, CDR2 SYGVKD. The V and J ends lost 10 bases and 2 bases, in that order; junction bases with no gene match: 8. The CDR3 coding sequence is TGTGCCACAGCCTCCGGGACTAGCGGGGCCTACAATGAGCAGTTCTTC. Protein sequence: CATASGTSGAYNEQFF.

V usage is TRBV6-1 and J usage is TRBJ1-2; D call uncertain. The length of the CDR3 is 13 residues. Trimming stripped 1 base from V and 5 bases from J, with 8 bases between. Germline values: CDR1 MNHNS, CDR2 SASEGT. The CDR3 DNA reads as TGTGCCAGCAGTGAAGGGACTACATATGGCTACACCTTC. Encoded protein: CASSEGTTYGYTF.

The sample holds one count of this clone. V gene TRBV15 combines with J gene TRBJ2-7; 10 bases align to TRBD2. Germline lookup yields CDR1 LNHNV and CDR2 YYDKDF (reference sequence). Losses at the gene ends were 5 bases for V and 3 bases for J; bases not matched to a gene: 7. The CDR3 loop spans 15 amino acids. The CDR3 reads CATSPSTSGNYEQYF. In DNA, the CDR3 is TGTGCCACCAGCCCCAGCACTAGCGGGAACTACGAGCAGTACTTC.

This chain uses TRBV27 with TRBJ2-2, with D tentatively TRBD2 (6 bases). CDR3 size: 13 residues. Looked up from germline, CDR1 is MNHEY and CDR2 is SMNVEV (reference sequence). V shed 7 bases and J shed 8 bases, with 14 bases lying between them. The CDR3 region is CASTTATRGELFF. As DNA, the CDR3 is TGTGCCAGCACTACCGCGACTAGAGGGGAGCTGTTTTTT.

The CDR3 sequence is CASSVGHTEAFF. In DNA, the CDR3 is TGTGCCAGTAGTGTTGGCCACACTGAAGCTTTCTTT. The gene calls are TRBV19 and TRBJ1-1; the D is unclear. CDR3 size: 12 residues. Germline values: CDR1 LNHDA, CDR2 SQIVND (reference sequence). Trimming took off 5 bases at V and 3 bases at J, with 7 bases between the two ends.

The chain has TRBV30 and TRBJ1-1; 7 bases agree with TRBD1. This CDR3 has 13 amino acids. The germline V gene has CDR1 GTSNPN and CDR2 SVGIG (reference sequence). V was pared by 3 bases and J by 7 bases, with 8 bases of the junction left unmatched. For the CDR3, the DNA is TGTGCCTGGAGGGTTAAGGGGGCGGGTGAAGCTTTCTTT. As protein: CAWRVKGAGEAFF.

This chain links TRBV6-1 with TRBJ2-5, with 11 nucleotides matching TRBD2. CDR3 length: 15 residues. Losses at the gene ends were 4 bases for V and 2 bases for J; bases not matched to a gene: 3. CDR1 MNHNS and CDR2 SASEGT come from the germline V gene. The CDR3 DNA reads as TGTGCCAGCAGTGCCGGGACTAGCGGACAAGAGACCCAGTACTTC. Its protein is CASSAGTSGQETQYF.

This clone was recorded many times. The genes are TRBV5-5 and TRBJ1-3; no definite D call. The CDR3 runs to 14 residues. V was pared by 0 bases and J by 1 base, with 5 bases between. Germline-derived CDR1 and CDR2 are SGHKS and YYEKEE (reference sequence). The CDR3 DNA reads TGTGCCAGCAGCTTGGGCGGGTCTGGAAACACCATATATTTT. Its translation: CASSLGGSGNTIYF.

This rearrangement joins TRBV19 to TRBJ2-7; TRBD2 might be the D (6 bases). Germline-derived CDR1 and CDR2 are LNHDA and SQIVND (reference sequence). This CDR3 comprises 14 residues. The ends were cut back, 3 bases at V and 2 bases at J, with 11 bases in the middle. The CDR3: CASSMGGGTYEQYF. For the CDR3, the DNA is TGTGCCAGTAGTATGGGAGGAGGTACCTACGAGCAGTACTTC.